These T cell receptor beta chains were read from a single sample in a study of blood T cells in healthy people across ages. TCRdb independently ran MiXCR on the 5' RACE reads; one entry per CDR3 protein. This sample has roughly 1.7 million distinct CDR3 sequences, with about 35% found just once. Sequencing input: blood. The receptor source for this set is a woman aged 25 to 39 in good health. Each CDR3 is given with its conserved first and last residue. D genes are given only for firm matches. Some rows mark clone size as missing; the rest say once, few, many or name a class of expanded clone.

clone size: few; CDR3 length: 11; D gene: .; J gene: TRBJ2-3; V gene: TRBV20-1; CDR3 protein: CSASIQGTQYF; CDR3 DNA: TGCAGTGCTAGCATTCAGGGAACGCAGTATTTT
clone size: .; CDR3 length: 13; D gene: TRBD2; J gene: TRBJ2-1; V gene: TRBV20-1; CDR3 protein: CSAEPGLDYEQFF; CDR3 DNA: TGCAGTGCTGAGCCTGGACTAGACTATGAGCAGTTCTTC
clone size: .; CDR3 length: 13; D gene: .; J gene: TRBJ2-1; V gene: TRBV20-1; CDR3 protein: CSAELGLANEQFF; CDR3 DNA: TGCAGTGCAGAACTGGGACTTGCTAATGAGCAGTTCTTC
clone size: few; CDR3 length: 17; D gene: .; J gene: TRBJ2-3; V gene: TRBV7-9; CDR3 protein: CASSSQTASPSTDTQYF; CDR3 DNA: TGTGCCAGCAGCTCCCAGACAGCCAGCCCAAGCACAGATACGCAGTATTTT
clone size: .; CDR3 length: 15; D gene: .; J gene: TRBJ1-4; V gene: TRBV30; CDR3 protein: CAWSVEVTTNEKLFF; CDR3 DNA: TGTGCCTGGAGTGTAGAGGTTACAACTAATGAAAAACTGTTTTTT
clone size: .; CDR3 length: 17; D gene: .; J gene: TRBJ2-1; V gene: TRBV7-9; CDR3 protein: CASSAEAVTRSYNEQFF; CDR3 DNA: TGTGCCAGCAGCGCCGAGGCGGTCACCCGCTCCTACAATGAGCAGTTCTTC
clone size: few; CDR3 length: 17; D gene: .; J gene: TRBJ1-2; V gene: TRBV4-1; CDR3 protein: CASSRIFGVRDNYGYTF; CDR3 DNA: TGCGCCAGCAGCCGGATCTTCGGGGTAAGGGATAACTATGGCTACACCTTC
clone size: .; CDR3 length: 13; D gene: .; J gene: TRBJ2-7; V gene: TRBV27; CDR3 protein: CASRYLTSYEQYF; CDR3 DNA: TGTGCCAGCAGATACTTAACCTCCTACGAGCAGTACTTC
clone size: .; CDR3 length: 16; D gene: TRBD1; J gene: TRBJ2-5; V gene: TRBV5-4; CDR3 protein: CTSSFGQGRYQETQYF; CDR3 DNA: TGTACCAGCAGCTTCGGACAGGGAAGGTACCAAGAGACCCAGTACTTC
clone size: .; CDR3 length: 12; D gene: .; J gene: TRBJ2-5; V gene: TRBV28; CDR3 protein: CASTDVGETQYF; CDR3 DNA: TGTGCCAGTACCGACGTAGGAGAGACCCAGTACTTC
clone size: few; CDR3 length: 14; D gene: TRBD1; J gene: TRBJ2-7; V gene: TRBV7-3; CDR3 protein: CASSPGQGFNEQYF; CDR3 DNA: TGTGCCAGCAGCCCAGGACAGGGTTTCAACGAGCAGTACTTC
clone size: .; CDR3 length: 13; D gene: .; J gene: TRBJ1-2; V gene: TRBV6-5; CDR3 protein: CASSRSGTTGYTF; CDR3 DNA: TGTGCCAGCAGCCGTAGCGGGACAACAGGATACACCTTC
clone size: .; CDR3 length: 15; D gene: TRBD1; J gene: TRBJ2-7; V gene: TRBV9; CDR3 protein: CASSPWNRGLYEQYF; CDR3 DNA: TGTGCCAGCAGCCCCTGGAACAGGGGGCTTTACGAGCAGTACTTC
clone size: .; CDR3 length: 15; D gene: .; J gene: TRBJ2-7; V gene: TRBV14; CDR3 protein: CASSGSATPSYEQYF; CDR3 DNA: TGTGCCAGCAGCGGTAGCGCTACTCCTTCCTACGAGCAGTACTTC
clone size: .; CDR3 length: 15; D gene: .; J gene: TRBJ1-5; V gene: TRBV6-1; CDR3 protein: CASERGQTSNQPQHF; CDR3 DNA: TGTGCCAGCGAGAGGGGTCAAACCAGCAATCAGCCCCAGCATTTT
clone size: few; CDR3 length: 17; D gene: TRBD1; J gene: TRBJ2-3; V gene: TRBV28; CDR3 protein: CASSSWGGTGSTDTQYF; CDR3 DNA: TGTGCCAGCAGCTCATGGGGAGGGACAGGGAGCACAGATACGCAGTATTTT
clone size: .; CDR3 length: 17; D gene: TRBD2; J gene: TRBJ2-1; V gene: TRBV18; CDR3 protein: CASSPTLTSGRDDEQFF; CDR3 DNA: TGTGCCAGCTCACCGACACTCACTAGCGGGAGGGACGATGAGCAGTTCTTC
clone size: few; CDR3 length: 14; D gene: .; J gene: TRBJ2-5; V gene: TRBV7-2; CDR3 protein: CASSLGHFQETQYF; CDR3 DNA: TGTGCCAGCAGCCTGGGACATTTTCAAGAGACCCAGTACTTC
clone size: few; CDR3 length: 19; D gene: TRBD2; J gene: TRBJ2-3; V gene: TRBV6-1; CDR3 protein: CASSPWGSGGPASTDTQYF; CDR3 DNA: TGTGCCAGCAGTCCCTGGGGTAGCGGGGGACCTGCTAGCACAGATACGCAGTATTTT
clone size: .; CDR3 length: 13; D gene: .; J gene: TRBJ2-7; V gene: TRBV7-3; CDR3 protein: CASSLTLTAEQYF; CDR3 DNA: TGTGCCAGCAGCTTAACCCTGACAGCCGAGCAGTACTTC
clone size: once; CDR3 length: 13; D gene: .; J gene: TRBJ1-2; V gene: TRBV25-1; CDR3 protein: CASSESFWQAYTF; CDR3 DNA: TGTGCCAGCAGTGAATCTTTCTGGCAGGCCTACACCTTC
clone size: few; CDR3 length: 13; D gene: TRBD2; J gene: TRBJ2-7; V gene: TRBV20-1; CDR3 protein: CSEAGLAGNEQYF; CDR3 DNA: TGCAGTGAGGCGGGACTAGCGGGTAACGAGCAGTACTTC
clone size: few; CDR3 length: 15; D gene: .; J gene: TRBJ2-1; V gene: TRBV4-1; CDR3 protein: CASSQEEVTYNEQFF; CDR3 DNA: TGCGCCAGCAGCCAAGAGGAAGTTACCTACAATGAGCAGTTCTTC
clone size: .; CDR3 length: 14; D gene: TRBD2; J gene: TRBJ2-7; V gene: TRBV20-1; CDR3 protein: CSARRAGECSEQYF; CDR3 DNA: TGCAGTGCTAGGCGGGCGGGAGAATGTAGCGAGCAGTACTTC
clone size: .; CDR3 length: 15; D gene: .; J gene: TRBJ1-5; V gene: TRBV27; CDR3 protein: CASSPWGEGLQPQHF; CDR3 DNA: TGTGCCAGCTCTCCATGGGGGGAAGGGCTCCAGCCCCAGCATTTT
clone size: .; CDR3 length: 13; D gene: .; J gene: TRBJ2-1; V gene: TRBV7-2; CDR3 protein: CASTSLGYNEQFF; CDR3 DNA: TGTGCCAGCACCTCCTTGGGCTACAATGAGCAGTTCTTC
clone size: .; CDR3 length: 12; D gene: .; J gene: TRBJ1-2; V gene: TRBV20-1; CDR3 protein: CSAKAGWGGYTF; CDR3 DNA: TGCAGTGCCAAAGCAGGGTGGGGGGGCTACACCTTC
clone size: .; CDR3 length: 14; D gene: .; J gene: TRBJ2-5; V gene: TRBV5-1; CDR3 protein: CASSTTPIGETQYF; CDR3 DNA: TGCGCCAGCAGCACGACTCCCATAGGGGAGACCCAGTACTTC
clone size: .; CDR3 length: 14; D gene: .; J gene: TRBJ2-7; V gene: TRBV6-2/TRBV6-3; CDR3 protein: CASSYFSDSYEQYF; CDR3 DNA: TGTGCCAGCAGTTACTTTTCGGACAGCTACGAGCAGTACTTC
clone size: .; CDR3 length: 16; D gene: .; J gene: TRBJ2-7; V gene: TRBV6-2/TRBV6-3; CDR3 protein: CASSSYQSSGLYEQYF; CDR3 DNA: TGTGCCAGCAGCTCCTACCAGAGTTCCGGGTTGTACGAGCAGTACTTC
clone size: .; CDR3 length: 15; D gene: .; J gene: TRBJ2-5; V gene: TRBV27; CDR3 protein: CASSRPGLSSGEQYF; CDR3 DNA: TGTGCCAGCAGTCGACCGGGACTCTCGTCTGGGGAGCAGTACTTC
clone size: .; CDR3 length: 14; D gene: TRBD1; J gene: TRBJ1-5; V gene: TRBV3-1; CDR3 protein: CASSQGQGYQPQHF; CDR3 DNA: TGTGCCAGCAGCCAGGGACAGGGGTATCAGCCCCAGCATTTT
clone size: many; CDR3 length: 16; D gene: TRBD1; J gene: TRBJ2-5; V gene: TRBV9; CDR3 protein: CASSVGTGALGETQYF; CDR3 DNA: TGTGCCAGCAGCGTTGGGACAGGGGCTTTGGGAGAGACCCAGTACTTC
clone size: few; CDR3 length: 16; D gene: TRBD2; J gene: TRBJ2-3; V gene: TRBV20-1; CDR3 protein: CSARGLAGTPTDTQYF; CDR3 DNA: TGCAGTGCTCGAGGACTAGCGGGAACCCCCACAGATACGCAGTATTTT
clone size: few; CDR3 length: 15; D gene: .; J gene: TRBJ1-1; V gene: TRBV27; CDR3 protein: CASKGGGGVGTEAFF; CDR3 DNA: TGTGCCAGCAAAGGAGGGGGGGGTGTCGGCACTGAAGCTTTCTTT
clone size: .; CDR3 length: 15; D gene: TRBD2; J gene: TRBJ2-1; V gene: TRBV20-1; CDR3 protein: CSAGPGGGNYNEQFF; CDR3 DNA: TGCAGTGCTGGACCCGGGGGGGGCAACTACAATGAGCAGTTCTTC
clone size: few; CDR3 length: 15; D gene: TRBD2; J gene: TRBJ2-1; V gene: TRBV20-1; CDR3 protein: CSARDGSGSYNEQFF; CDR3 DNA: TGCAGTGCTAGAGACGGTAGCGGGTCCTACAATGAGCAGTTCTTC
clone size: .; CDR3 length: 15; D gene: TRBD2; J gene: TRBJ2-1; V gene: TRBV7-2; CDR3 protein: CASSNRRGIYNEQFF; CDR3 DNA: TGTGCCAGCAGCAACCGGCGGGGGATTTACAATGAGCAGTTCTTC
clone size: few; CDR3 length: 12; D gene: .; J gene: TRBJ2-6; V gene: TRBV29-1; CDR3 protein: CSVTGGANVLTF; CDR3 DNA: TGCAGCGTTACAGGAGGGGCCAACGTCCTGACTTTC
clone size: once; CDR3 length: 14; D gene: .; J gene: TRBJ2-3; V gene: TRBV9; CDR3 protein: CAGSVTGRTDTQYF; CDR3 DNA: TGTGCCGGCAGCGTAACCGGGCGAACAGATACGCAGTATTTT
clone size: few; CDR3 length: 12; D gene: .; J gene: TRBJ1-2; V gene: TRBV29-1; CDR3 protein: CSVEVQLYGYTF; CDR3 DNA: TGCAGCGTTGAAGTACAGCTCTATGGCTACACCTTC
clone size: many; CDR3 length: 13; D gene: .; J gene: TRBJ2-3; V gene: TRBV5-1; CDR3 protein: CASSLSWGDTQYF; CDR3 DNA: TGCGCCAGCAGCTTGTCCTGGGGTGATACGCAGTATTTT
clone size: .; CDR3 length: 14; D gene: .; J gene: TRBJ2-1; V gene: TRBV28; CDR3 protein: CASSLYSSYNEQFF; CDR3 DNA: TGCGCCAGCAGCTTATACAGCTCCTACAATGAGCAGTTCTTC
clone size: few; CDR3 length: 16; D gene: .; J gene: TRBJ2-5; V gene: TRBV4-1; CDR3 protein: CASSQGVMTGQETQYF; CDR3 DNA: TGCGCCAGCAGCCAAGGGGTGATGACGGGCCAAGAGACCCAGTACTTC
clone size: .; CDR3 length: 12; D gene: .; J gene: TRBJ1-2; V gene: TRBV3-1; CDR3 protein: CASSQERVGYTF; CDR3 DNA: TGTGCCAGCAGCCAAGAGAGAGTCGGCTACACCTTC
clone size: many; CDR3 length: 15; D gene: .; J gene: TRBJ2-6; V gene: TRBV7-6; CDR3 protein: CASSPGLSGANVLTF; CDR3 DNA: TGTGCCAGCAGCCCGGGCCTTTCTGGGGCCAACGTCCTGACTTTC
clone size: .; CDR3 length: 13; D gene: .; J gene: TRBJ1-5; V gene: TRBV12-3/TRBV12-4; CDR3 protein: CASSVGEGQPQHF; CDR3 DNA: TGTGCCAGCAGCGTGGGGGAGGGGCAGCCCCAGCATTTT
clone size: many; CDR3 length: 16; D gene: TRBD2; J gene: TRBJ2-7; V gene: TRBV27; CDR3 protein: CASTYSAGTSGYEQYF; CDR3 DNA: TGTGCCAGCACTTATTCCGCCGGGACTAGCGGCTACGAGCAGTACTTC
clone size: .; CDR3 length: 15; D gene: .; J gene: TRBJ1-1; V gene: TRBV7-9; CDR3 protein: CASSWSEDGNTEAFF; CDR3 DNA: TGTGCCAGCAGCTGGAGCGAGGACGGGAACACTGAAGCTTTCTTT